Listed below are T cell receptor beta chains from one sample, sequenced in a study of blood T cells in healthy people across ages. A single record per CDR3 protein comes from TCRdb applying MiXCR to the 5' RACE reads. The profile shows around 1,800,000 distinct CDR3 sequences, about 39% of them singletons. The sequenced sample was blood. The receptors were gathered from a human donor in good health. CDR3s include the opening cysteine and the closing phenylalanine or tryptophan. Each record gives: CDR3 DNA, CDR3 protein, V gene, J gene, clone size, D gene. The D gene is left open where the match is weak. Rows give clone size only sometimes, using once, few, many, or a class for an expanded clone.

CDR3nt: TGCAGTGCTAGAGAGTCTGGCAGACAAGAGACCCAGTACTTC
CDR3aa: CSARESGRQETQYF
v_gene: TRBV20-1
j_gene: TRBJ2-5
abundance: .
d_gene: .

CDR3nt: TGTGCCATCAGTGGGAATAGCGGGGAGCAAGAGACCCAGTACTTC
CDR3aa: CAISGNSGEQETQYF
v_gene: TRBV10-3
j_gene: TRBJ2-5
abundance: many
d_gene: TRBD2

CDR3nt: TGCAGCGTTCGGGCAGGGGGGTTCGACGAGCAGTACTTC
CDR3aa: CSVRAGGFDEQYF
v_gene: TRBV29-1
j_gene: TRBJ2-7
abundance: .
d_gene: .

CDR3nt: TGCGCCAGCAGCCCGTTAACAGGGAGAGAGACCCAGTACTTC
CDR3aa: CASSPLTGRETQYF
v_gene: TRBV5-1
j_gene: TRBJ2-5
abundance: .
d_gene: .

CDR3nt: TGTGCCAGCAGCGTAGAGGGACGGATCCAAGAGACCCAGTACTTC
CDR3aa: CASSVEGRIQETQYF
v_gene: TRBV9
j_gene: TRBJ2-5
abundance: .
d_gene: .

CDR3nt: TGTGCCAGCAGCCAAAAACCGGGACTCTGGATCAATGAGCAGTTCTTC
CDR3aa: CASSQKPGLWINEQFF
v_gene: TRBV3-1
j_gene: TRBJ2-1
abundance: .
d_gene: .

CDR3nt: TGCAGTGCCAGGGGGACTTATGGGGCCAACGTCCTGACTTTC
CDR3aa: CSARGTYGANVLTF
v_gene: TRBV20-1
j_gene: TRBJ2-6
abundance: few
d_gene: .

CDR3nt: TGTGCCAGCAGCTTTGGGACAGGGAGTGGAAATACCATATATTTT
CDR3aa: CASSFGTGSGNTIYF
v_gene: TRBV5-5
j_gene: TRBJ1-3
abundance: few
d_gene: TRBD1

CDR3nt: TGTGCCAGCAGTGGACTAGCGGGGGGCCAAGAGACCCAGTACTTC
CDR3aa: CASSGLAGGQETQYF
v_gene: TRBV6-1
j_gene: TRBJ2-5
abundance: many
d_gene: TRBD2

CDR3nt: TGTGCCAGCAGCAACGGGCTCAGATCGGAAGCTTTCTTT
CDR3aa: CASSNGLRSEAFF
v_gene: TRBV13
j_gene: TRBJ1-1
abundance: .
d_gene: .

CDR3nt: TGTGCCAGCAGCGCTCAGGGGGACACTGAAGCTTTCTTT
CDR3aa: CASSAQGDTEAFF
v_gene: TRBV7-9
j_gene: TRBJ1-1
abundance: .
d_gene: TRBD1

CDR3nt: TGTGCCAGCAGTTGGGGGACTAGCGGGGGGGCCCAGTACTTC
CDR3aa: CASSWGTSGGAQYF
v_gene: TRBV12-3/TRBV12-4
j_gene: TRBJ2-5
abundance: .
d_gene: TRBD2

CDR3nt: TGCAGCGCCGGGGATCCCGCCAAGGGGGGAGAGACCCAGTACTTC
CDR3aa: CSAGDPAKGGETQYF
v_gene: TRBV29-1
j_gene: TRBJ2-5
abundance: .
d_gene: .

CDR3nt: TGTGCCAGCACCATAGGGGTCGAGGGGGGGCCTGAAGCTTTCTTT
CDR3aa: CASTIGVEGGPEAFF
v_gene: TRBV6-2/TRBV6-3
j_gene: TRBJ1-1
abundance: .
d_gene: .

CDR3nt: TGCAGCGTTGAAAGGGGCACAGGGGGGGTCTATGGCTACACCTTC
CDR3aa: CSVERGTGGVYGYTF
v_gene: TRBV29-1
j_gene: TRBJ1-2
abundance: .
d_gene: TRBD1

CDR3nt: TGTGCCACCCGTAGCGCCAACAACAATGAGCAGTACTTC
CDR3aa: CATRSANNNEQYF
v_gene: TRBV4-2
j_gene: TRBJ2-5
abundance: once
d_gene: .

CDR3nt: TGTGCCAGCAGTTTGGCAGAGCAGTACTTC
CDR3aa: CASSLAEQYF
v_gene: TRBV12-3/TRBV12-4
j_gene: TRBJ2-5
abundance: .
d_gene: .

CDR3nt: TGCGCCAGCAGCCAAGAGTTCCGGGTAGATACGCAGTATTTT
CDR3aa: CASSQEFRVDTQYF
v_gene: TRBV4-3
j_gene: TRBJ2-3
abundance: .
d_gene: .

CDR3nt: TGCAGCGTTGAGGACCCTGACAGTCCGAAACGACTGTTTTTT
CDR3aa: CSVEDPDSPKRLFF
v_gene: TRBV29-1
j_gene: TRBJ1-4
abundance: .
d_gene: .

CDR3nt: TGTGCCAGCAGCATTGGACAGCCGTATTCGGATACGCAGTATTTT
CDR3aa: CASSIGQPYSDTQYF
v_gene: TRBV7-2
j_gene: TRBJ2-3
abundance: .
d_gene: .

CDR3nt: TGTGCCAGCAGCCAAGCATGGTCCGGGCAGCAGTTCTTC
CDR3aa: CASSQAWSGQQFF
v_gene: TRBV3-1
j_gene: TRBJ2-1
abundance: .
d_gene: .

CDR3nt: TGTGCCAGCAGCTTGAGGCTAGCGGATAGCACAGATACGCAGTATTTT
CDR3aa: CASSLRLADSTDTQYF
v_gene: TRBV7-2
j_gene: TRBJ2-3
abundance: .
d_gene: TRBD2

CDR3nt: TGCGCCAGCAGCCGGGGCCGAATAGGACGGCTCTCTACTACGGGCGAGCAGTACTTC
CDR3aa: CASSRGRIGRLSTTGEQYF
v_gene: TRBV4-3
j_gene: TRBJ2-7
abundance: .
d_gene: .

CDR3nt: TGTGCCAGCAGCCCCTATGGGGGGGGCGCCGTCACAGATACGCAGTATTTT
CDR3aa: CASSPYGGGAVTDTQYF
v_gene: TRBV7-9
j_gene: TRBJ2-3
abundance: few
d_gene: .

CDR3nt: TGTGCCAGCAGCGTAGATCCCACCGGCTCCTACGAGCAGTACTTC
CDR3aa: CASSVDPTGSYEQYF
v_gene: TRBV9
j_gene: TRBJ2-7
abundance: few
d_gene: .

CDR3nt: TGTGCCACCAGTGAACGCTCTGGGGCCAACGTCCTGACTTTC
CDR3aa: CATSERSGANVLTF
v_gene: TRBV10-3
j_gene: TRBJ2-6
abundance: few
d_gene: .

CDR3nt: TGTGCCAGCAGCCTCCAGGGGGGAGCCGGCGTGTACGAGCAGTACTTC
CDR3aa: CASSLQGGAGVYEQYF
v_gene: TRBV4-2
j_gene: TRBJ2-7
abundance: .
d_gene: .

CDR3nt: TGTGCCAGCAGTTACTCGACGCAGGCTGGCTACACCTTC
CDR3aa: CASSYSTQAGYTF
v_gene: TRBV6-5
j_gene: TRBJ1-2
abundance: .
d_gene: .

CDR3nt: TGCAGTGCTAGTCTCCCAGGGGAGGTTGAGCAGTACTTC
CDR3aa: CSASLPGEVEQYF
v_gene: TRBV20-1
j_gene: TRBJ2-7
abundance: .
d_gene: .

CDR3nt: TGTGCCTGGAGTGTCCTATCAGGTGCAGCTTTCTTT
CDR3aa: CAWSVLSGAAFF
v_gene: TRBV30
j_gene: TRBJ1-1
abundance: .
d_gene: .

CDR3nt: TGTGCCAGCAGCTTAGGGTTAATAGGAGGGGGCGAGAACATTCAGTACTTC
CDR3aa: CASSLGLIGGGENIQYF
v_gene: TRBV7-2
j_gene: TRBJ2-4
abundance: few
d_gene: .

CDR3nt: TGTGCCAGCAGCCAAGATCGGGGACTAGCTCGCGGGGAGCTGTTTTTT
CDR3aa: CASSQDRGLARGELFF
v_gene: TRBV14
j_gene: TRBJ2-2
abundance: .
d_gene: TRBD2

CDR3nt: TGTGCCGGCCTTACGGTCACCGGGGAGCTGTTTTTT
CDR3aa: CAGLTVTGELFF
v_gene: TRBV12-3/TRBV12-4
j_gene: TRBJ2-2
abundance: .
d_gene: .

CDR3nt: TGCGCCAGCAGTTCTGGACCGGGACAGTCGAACACTGAAGCTTTCTTT
CDR3aa: CASSSGPGQSNTEAFF
v_gene: TRBV5-1
j_gene: TRBJ1-1
abundance: .
d_gene: TRBD1

CDR3nt: TGCGCCAGCAGCCCGCGGCCCGATTCTTACGGGGATACGCAGTATTTT
CDR3aa: CASSPRPDSYGDTQYF
v_gene: TRBV4-3
j_gene: TRBJ2-3
abundance: few
d_gene: .

CDR3nt: TGTGCCAGCAGTTTGGCAAGTGGGCCACTGGCGGATACGCAGTATTTT
CDR3aa: CASSLASGPLADTQYF
v_gene: TRBV28
j_gene: TRBJ2-3
abundance: .
d_gene: .

CDR3nt: TGTGCCAGCAGCTTACAAGCCCCGACAGGGGAATTAGGACCTACCTACGAGCAGTACTTC
CDR3aa: CASSLQAPTGELGPTYEQYF
v_gene: TRBV7-2
j_gene: TRBJ2-7
abundance: .
d_gene: TRBD1

CDR3nt: TGTGCCAGCAGCGCGCCGGGACAGGGGAGGAATCAGCCCCAGCATTTT
CDR3aa: CASSAPGQGRNQPQHF
v_gene: TRBV7-9
j_gene: TRBJ1-5
abundance: .
d_gene: TRBD1

CDR3nt: TGTGCCAGCAGTTACTCGAAATCGAAGCGGGGGATTGAAGAGACCCAGTACTTC
CDR3aa: CASSYSKSKRGIEETQYF
v_gene: TRBV6-2/TRBV6-3
j_gene: TRBJ2-5
abundance: once
d_gene: TRBD2

CDR3nt: TGTGCCAGCAGCCTTGGGACTAGCGGGGGGCGGGTGTTCTTC
CDR3aa: CASSLGTSGGRVFF
v_gene: TRBV7-9
j_gene: TRBJ2-1
abundance: .
d_gene: TRBD2

CDR3nt: TGTGCCAGCAGCTTCGCTGGGACATTTCTCTACGAGCAGTACTTC
CDR3aa: CASSFAGTFLYEQYF
v_gene: TRBV5-6
j_gene: TRBJ2-7
abundance: .
d_gene: .

CDR3nt: TGCAGTGCTGTAAACCCAACCTCAAGCTCCTACAATGAGCAGTTCTTC
CDR3aa: CSAVNPTSSSYNEQFF
v_gene: TRBV20-1
j_gene: TRBJ2-1
abundance: few
d_gene: .